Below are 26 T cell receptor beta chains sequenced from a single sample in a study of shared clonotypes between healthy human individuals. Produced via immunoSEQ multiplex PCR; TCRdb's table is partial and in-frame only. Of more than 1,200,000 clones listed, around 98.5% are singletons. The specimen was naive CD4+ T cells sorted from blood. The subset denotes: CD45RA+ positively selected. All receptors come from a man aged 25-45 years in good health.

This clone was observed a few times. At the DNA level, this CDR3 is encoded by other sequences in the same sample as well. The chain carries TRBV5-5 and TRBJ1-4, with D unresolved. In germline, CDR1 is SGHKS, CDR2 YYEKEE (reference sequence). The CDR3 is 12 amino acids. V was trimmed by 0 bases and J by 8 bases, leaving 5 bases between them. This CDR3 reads CASSLVGEKLFF. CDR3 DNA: TGTGCCAGCAGCTTGGTCGGGGAAAAACTGTTTTTT.

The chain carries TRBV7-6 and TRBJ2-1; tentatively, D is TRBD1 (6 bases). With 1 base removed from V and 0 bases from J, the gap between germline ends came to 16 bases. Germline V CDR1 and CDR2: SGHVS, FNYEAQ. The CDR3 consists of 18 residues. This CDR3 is CASSLVSDRLSSYNEQFF. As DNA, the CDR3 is TGTGCCAGCAGCTTAGTATCGGACAGACTGAGCTCCTACAATGAGCAGTTCTTC.

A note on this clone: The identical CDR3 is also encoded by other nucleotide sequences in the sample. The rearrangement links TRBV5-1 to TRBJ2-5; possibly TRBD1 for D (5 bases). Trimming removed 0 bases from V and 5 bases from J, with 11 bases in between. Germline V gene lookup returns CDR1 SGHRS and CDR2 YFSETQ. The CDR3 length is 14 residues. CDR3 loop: CASSLGAGQETQYF. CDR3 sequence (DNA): TGCGCCAGCAGCTTGGGAGCAGGGCAGGAGACCCAGTACTTC.

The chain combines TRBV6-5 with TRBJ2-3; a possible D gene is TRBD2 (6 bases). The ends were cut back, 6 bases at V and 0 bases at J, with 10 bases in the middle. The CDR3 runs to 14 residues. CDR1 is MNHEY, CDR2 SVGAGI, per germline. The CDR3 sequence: CASRLAGSTDTQYF. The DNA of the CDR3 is TGTGCCAGCAGACTAGCAGGGAGCACAGATACGCAGTATTTT.

CDR3 in amino acids: CASSQGSLWQSSGNTIYF. The DNA for the CDR3 is TGTGCCAGCAGCCAAGGGTCACTTTGGCAATCCTCTGGAAACACCATATATTTT. The rearrangement links TRBV4-2 to TRBJ1-3; D ambiguous. Trimming pared 1 base from V and 0 bases from J, leaving 16 bases between. Germline assignment: CDR1 LGHNA and CDR2 YNFKEQ. CDR3 size: 18 residues.

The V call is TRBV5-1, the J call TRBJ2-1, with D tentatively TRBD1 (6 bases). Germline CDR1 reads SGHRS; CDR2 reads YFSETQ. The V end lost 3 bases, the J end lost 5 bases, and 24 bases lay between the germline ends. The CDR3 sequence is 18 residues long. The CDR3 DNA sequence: TGCGCCAGCAGCTCCCCGAAACAGGGACGGAATTTCGACAATGAGCAGTTCTTC. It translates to CASSSPKQGRNFDNEQFF.

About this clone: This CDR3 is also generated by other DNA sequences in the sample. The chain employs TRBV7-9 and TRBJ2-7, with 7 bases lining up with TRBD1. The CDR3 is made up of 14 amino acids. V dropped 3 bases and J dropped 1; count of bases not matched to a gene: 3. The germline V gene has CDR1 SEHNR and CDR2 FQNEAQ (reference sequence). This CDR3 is CASSFGTASYEQYF. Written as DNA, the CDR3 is TGTGCCAGCAGCTTTGGGACAGCTTCCTACGAGCAGTACTTC.

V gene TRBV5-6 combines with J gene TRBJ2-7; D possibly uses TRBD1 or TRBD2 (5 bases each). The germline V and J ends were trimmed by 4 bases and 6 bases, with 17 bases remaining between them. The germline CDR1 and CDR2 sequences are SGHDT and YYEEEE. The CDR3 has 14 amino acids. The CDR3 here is CASSLSLARGEQYF. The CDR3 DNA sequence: TGTGCCAGCAGCCTGAGCCTAGCTAGGGGCGAGCAGTACTTC.

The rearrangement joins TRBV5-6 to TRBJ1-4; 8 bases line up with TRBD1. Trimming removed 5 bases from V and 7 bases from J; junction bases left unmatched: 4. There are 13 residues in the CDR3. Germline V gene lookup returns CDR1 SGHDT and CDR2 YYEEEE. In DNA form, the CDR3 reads TGTGCCAGCAGAGACAGGGGAAGTGAAAAACTGTTTTTT. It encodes CASRDRGSEKLFF.

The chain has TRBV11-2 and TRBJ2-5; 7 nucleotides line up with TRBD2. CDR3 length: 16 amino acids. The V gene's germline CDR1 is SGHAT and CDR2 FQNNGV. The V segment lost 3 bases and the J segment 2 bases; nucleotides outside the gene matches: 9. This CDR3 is CASSFGRFAQQETQYF. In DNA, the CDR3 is TGTGCCAGCAGCTTCGGGAGGTTCGCGCAGCAAGAGACCCAGTACTTC.

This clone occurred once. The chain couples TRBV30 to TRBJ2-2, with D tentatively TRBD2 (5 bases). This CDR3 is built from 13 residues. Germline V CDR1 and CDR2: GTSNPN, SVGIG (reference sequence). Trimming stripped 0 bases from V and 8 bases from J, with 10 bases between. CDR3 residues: CAWSVSRAGELFF. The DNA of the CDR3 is TGTGCCTGGAGTGTATCGAGGGCTGGGGAGCTGTTTTTT.

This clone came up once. Here the CDR3 reads CASSFYPSGNHEQYF. CDR3 in DNA: TGTGCCAGCAGCTTTTATCCTAGCGGGAACCACGAGCAGTACTTC. This chain joins TRBV5-4 and TRBJ2-7, with 9 nucleotides matching TRBD2. V gave up 2 bases and J gave up 5 bases; unmatched junction bases: 8. The CDR3 length is 15 residues. Germline values: CDR1 SGHNT, CDR2 YYREEE (reference sequence).

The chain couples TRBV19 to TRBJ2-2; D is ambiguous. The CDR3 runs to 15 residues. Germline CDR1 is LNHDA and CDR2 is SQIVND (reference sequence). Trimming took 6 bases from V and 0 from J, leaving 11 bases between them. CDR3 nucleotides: TGTGCCAGTAGCCTTACATTCGCGAACACCGGGGAGCTGTTTTTT. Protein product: CASSLTFANTGELFF.

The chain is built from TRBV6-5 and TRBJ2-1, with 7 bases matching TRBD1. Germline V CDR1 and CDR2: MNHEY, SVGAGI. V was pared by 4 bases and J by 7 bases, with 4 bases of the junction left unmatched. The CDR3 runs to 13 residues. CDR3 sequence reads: CASSWGQLNEQFF. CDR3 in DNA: TGTGCCAGCAGTTGGGGACAGTTAAATGAGCAGTTCTTC.

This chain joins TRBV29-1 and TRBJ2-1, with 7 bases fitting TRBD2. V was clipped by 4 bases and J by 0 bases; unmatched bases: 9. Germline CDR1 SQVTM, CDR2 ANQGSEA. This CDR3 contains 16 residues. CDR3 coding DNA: TGCAGCGTTGTCGCGTGGGGGGGGAGCTCCTACAATGAGCAGTTCTTC. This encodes CSVVAWGGSSYNEQFF.

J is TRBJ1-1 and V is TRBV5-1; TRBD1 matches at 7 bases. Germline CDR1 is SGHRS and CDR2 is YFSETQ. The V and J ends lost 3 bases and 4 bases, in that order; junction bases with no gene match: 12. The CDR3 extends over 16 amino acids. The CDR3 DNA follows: TGCGCCAGCAGCTCCGGAACAGGGGCAGTTGGCACTGAAGCTTTCTTT. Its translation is CASSSGTGAVGTEAFF.

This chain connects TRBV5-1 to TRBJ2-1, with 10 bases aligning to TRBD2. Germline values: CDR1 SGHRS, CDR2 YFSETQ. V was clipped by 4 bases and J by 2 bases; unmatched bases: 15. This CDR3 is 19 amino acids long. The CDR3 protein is CASSPSGLALEVAYNEQFF. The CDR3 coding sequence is TGCGCCAGCAGCCCATCGGGACTAGCGTTAGAGGTTGCCTACAATGAGCAGTTCTTC.

The CDR3 DNA reads as TGTGCCAGCAGCTCGCAGGGGGCCCAGCCCCAGCATTTT. Translating gives CASSSQGAQPQHF. The V call is TRBV7-9, the J call TRBJ1-5, with 8 positions matching TRBD1. This CDR3 has 13 amino acids. Per the germline V gene, CDR1 is SEHNR and CDR2 is FQNEAQ (reference sequence). V lost 4 bases and J lost 7; bases outside the gene matches: 3.

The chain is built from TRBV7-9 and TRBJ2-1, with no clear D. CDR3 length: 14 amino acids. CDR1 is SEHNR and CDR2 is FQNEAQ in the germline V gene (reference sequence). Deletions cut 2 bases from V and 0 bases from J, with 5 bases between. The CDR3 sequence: CASSLLISYNEQFF. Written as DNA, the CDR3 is TGTGCCAGCAGCTTACTGATCTCCTACAATGAGCAGTTCTTC.

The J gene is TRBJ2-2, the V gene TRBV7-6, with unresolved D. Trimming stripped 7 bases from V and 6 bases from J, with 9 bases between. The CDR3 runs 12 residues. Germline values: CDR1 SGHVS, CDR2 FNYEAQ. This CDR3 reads CASISAAGELFF. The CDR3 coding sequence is TGTGCCAGCATCTCCGCCGCCGGGGAGCTGTTTTTT.

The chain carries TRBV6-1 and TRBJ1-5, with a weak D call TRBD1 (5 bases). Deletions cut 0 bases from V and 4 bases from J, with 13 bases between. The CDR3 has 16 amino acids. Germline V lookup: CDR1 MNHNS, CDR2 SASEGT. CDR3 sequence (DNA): TGTGCCAGCAGTGAAGCGTTGGGGACGGCAAATCAGCCCCAGCATTTT. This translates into CASSEALGTANQPQHF.

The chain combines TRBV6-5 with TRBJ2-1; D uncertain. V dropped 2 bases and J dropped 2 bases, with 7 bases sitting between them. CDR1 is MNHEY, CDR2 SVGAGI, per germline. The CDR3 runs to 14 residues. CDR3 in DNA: TGTGCCAGCAGTTACGGGCAGACCTACAATGAGCAGTTCTTC. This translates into CASSYGQTYNEQFF.

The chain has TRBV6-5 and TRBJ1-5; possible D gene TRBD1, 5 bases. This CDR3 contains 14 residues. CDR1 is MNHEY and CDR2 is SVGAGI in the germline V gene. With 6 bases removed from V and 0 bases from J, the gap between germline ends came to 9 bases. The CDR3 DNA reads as TGTGCCAGCAGGCAGGGACTTAGCAATCAGCCCCAGCATTTT. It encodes CASRQGLSNQPQHF.

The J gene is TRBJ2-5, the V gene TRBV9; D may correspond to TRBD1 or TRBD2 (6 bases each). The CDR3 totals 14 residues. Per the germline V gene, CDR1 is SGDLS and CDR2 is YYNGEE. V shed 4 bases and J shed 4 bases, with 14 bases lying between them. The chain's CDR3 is CASSFSGGRETQYF. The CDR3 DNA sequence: TGTGCCAGCAGCTTCAGTGGGGGGCGAGAGACCCAGTACTTC.

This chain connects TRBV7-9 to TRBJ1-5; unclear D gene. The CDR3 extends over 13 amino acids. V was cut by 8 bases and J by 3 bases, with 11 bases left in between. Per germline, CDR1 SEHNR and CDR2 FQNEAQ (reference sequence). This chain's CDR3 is CASVGESNQPQHF. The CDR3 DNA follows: TGTGCCAGCGTTGGCGAATCCAATCAGCCCCAGCATTTT. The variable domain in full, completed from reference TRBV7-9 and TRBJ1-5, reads DTGVSQNPRHKITKRGQNVTFRCDPISEHNRLYWYRQTLGQGPEFLTYFQNEAQLEKSRLLSDRFSAERPKGSFSTLEIQRTEQGDSAMYLCASVGESNQPQHFGDGTRLSIL.

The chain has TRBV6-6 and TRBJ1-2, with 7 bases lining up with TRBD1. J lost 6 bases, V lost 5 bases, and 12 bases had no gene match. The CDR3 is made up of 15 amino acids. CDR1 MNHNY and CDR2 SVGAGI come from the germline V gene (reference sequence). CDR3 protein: CASSLLGDRKNGYTF. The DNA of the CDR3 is TGTGCCAGCAGTCTCCTTGGGGACAGAAAAAATGGCTACACCTTC.